The 2 T cell receptor beta chains below were found in one sample sequenced in a study of T-cell memory formation after mild COVID-19 (dated by TCRdb to about 2021). The library was produced with 5' RACE. The instrument was an Illumina NovaSeq 6000. TCRdb reanalyzed the raw reads on its own, using fastp at Q25 for trimming and MiXCR for clone calling, and kept in-frame beta chains. Each entry merges the rows of one CDR3 protein and shows their most common DNA and genes. The sample has 250,000 to 300,000 distinct CDR3 sequences on record, roughly 8% of them singletons. The ten largest clones capture about 20% of the sample. The specimen sequenced was PBMCs or a T cell subset sorted from them (not recorded which). These receptor sequences come from a man aged 18-30 years who had mild COVID-19 (a few samples of this study predate the infection). The sample titles of this study are shuffled in the database, so cell type and time point are left out; the donor was told from shared clones.

The sample holds a few counts of this clonotype. The chain recombines TRBV5-1 with TRBJ2-2; 7 nucleotides line up with TRBD1. CDR1 is SGHRS and CDR2 is YFSETQ in the germline V gene. The trim removed 2 bases at V and 4 bases at J, leaving 5 bases unmatched. This CDR3 is 15 amino acids long. The CDR3 region has the DNA TGCGCCAGCAGCTTCCAGGGGGATCCCACCGGGGAGCTGTTTTTT. The encoded protein is CASSFQGDPTGELFF.

The chain recombines TRBV10-2 with TRBJ2-5, with 7 bases that match TRBD2. The CDR3 is made up of 13 amino acids. The germline gives CDR1 WSHSY, CDR2 SAAADI. V dropped 7 bases and J dropped 1; count of bases not matched to a gene: 3. The CDR3 nucleotides read TGCGCCAGCACTTTAGCGGGCCAAGAGACCCAGTACTTC. It yields the protein CASTLAGQETQYF.